This entry concerns a single T cell receptor beta chain. What it binds is unknown. Deletions cut 2 bases from V and 4 bases from J, with 6 bases between. The CDR3 consists of 13 residues. Germline lookup yields CDR1 SGHRS and CDR2 YFSETQ. Per sample, extraction of total RNA gave at least 5.5 micrograms in every case. The data are from a study of blood T cells in healthy people across ages. Study results and limitations: It was held that diversity estimates obtained from one million T cells represented underestimates.

Through a sample-barcoded 5' primer and a J-beta primer mix, a second PCR was run for roughly 6 to 11 cycles. TCRdb re-called the 5' RACE reads through MiXCR, storing one row per CDR3 protein. The sample consists of about 670,000 distinct CDR3 sequences, roughly two fifths of them appearing once. The sequence was collected from a man aged 80 or over in good health. This chain links TRBV5-1 with TRBJ1-4; D is undetermined. Sequenced input: blood. CDR3 DNA sequence: TGCGCCAGCAGCTTAGTCCTTAATGAAAAACTGTTTTTT. This encodes CASSLVLNEKLFF.